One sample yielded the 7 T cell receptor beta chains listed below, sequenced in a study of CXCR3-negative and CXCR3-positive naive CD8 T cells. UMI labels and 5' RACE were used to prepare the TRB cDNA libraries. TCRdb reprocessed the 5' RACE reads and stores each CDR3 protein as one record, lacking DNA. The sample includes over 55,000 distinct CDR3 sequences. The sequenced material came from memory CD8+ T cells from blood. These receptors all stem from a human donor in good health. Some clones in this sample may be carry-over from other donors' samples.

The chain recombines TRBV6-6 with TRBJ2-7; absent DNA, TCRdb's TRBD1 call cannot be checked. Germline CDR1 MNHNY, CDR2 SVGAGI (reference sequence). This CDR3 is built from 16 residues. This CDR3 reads CASSPQGGGLTYEQYF.

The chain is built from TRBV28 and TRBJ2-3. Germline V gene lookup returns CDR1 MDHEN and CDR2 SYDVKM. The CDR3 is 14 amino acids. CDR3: CASSFNGGTDTQYF.

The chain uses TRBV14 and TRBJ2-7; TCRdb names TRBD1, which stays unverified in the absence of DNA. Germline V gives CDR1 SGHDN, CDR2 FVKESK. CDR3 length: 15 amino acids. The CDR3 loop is CASSQRDRLSYEQYF.

CDR3: CASSRTSGMYEQYF. This rearrangement joins TRBV28 to TRBJ2-7; checking the TCRdb D call of TRBD2 is not possible without DNA. Germline assignment: CDR1 MDHEN and CDR2 SYDVKM. This CDR3 is 14 amino acids long.

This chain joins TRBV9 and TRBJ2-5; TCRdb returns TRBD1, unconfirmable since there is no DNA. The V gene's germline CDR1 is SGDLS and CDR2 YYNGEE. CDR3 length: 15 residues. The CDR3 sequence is CASSVDGGGGETQYF.

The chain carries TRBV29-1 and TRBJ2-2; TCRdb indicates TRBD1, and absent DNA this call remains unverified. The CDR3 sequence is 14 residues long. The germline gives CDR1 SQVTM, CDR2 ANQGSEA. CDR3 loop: CSVLTGGGTGELFF.

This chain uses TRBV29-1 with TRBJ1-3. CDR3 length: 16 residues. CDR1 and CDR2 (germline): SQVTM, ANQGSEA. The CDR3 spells CSVEDGWESSGNTIYF.